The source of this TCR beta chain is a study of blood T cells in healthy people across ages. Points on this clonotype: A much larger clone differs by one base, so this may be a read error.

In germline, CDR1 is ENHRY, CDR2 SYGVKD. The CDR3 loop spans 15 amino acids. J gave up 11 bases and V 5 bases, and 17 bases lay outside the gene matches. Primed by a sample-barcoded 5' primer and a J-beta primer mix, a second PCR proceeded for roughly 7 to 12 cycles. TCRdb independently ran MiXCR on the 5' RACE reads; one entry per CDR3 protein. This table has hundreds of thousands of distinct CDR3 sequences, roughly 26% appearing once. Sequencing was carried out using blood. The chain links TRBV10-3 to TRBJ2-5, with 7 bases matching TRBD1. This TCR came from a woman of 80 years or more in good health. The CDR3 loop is CAISTPGQTLNEQYF. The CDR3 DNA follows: TGTGCCATCAGTACCCCGGGACAGACTCTGAATGAGCAGTACTTC.